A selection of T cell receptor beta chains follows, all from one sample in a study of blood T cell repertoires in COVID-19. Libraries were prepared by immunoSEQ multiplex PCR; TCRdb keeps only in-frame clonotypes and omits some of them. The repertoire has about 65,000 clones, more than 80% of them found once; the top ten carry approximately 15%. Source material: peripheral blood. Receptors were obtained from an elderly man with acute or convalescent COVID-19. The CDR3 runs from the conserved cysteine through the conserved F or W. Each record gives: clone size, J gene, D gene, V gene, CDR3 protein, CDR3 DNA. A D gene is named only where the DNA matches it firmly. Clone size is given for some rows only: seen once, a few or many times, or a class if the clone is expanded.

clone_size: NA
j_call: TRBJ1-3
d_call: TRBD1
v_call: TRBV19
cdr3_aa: CASITGGASGNTIYF
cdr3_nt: TGTGCCAGTATTACAGGGGGGGCGTCGGGAAACACCATATATTTT

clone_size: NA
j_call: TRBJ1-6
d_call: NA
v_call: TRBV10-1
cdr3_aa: CASSDLCGRSSYNSPLHF
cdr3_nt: TGCGCCAGCAGTGACTTGTGTGGTCGGAGCTCCTATAATTCACCCCTCCACTTT

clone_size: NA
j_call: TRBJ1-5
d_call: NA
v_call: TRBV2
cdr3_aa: CASNLQGYNQPQHF
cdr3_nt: TGTGCCAGCAACTTACAGGGTTACAATCAGCCCCAGCATTTT

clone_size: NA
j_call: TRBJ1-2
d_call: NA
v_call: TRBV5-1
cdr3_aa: CASRFGGSGYTF
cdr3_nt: TGCGCCAGCAGGTTCGGGGGTTCGGGCTACACCTTC

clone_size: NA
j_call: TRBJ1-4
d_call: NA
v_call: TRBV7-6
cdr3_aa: CASSSGNSYREKLFF
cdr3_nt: TGTGCCAGCAGCTCAGGGAACAGTTATCGAGAAAAACTGTTTTTT

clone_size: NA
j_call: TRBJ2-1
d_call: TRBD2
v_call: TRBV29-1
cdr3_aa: CSVETSGGPSYNEQFF
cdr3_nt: TGCAGCGTGGAGACTAGCGGGGGGCCCTCCTACAATGAGCAGTTCTTC

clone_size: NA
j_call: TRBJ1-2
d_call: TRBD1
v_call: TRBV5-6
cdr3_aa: CASSLGTGGHGYTF
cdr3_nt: TGTGCCAGCAGCTTAGGGACAGGGGGACATGGCTACACCTTC

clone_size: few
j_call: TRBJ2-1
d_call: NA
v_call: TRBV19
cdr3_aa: CASSKASSYNEQFF
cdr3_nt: TGTGCCAGTAGTAAAGCGAGCTCCTACAATGAGCAGTTCTTC

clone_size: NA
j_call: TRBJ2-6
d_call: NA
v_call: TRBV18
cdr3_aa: CASSRDSGANVLTF
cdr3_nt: TGTGCCAGCTCGAGGGACTCTGGGGCCAACGTCCTGACTTTC

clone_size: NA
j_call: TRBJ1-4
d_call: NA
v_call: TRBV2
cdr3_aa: CASRTQGGTNEKLFF
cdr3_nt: TGTGCCAGCCGCACGCAAGGGGGAACTAATGAAAAACTGTTTTTT

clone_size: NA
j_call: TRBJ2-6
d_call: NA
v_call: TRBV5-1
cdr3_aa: CASSLPSGANVLTF
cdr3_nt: TGCGCCAGCAGCCTCCCCTCTGGGGCCAACGTCCTGACTTTC